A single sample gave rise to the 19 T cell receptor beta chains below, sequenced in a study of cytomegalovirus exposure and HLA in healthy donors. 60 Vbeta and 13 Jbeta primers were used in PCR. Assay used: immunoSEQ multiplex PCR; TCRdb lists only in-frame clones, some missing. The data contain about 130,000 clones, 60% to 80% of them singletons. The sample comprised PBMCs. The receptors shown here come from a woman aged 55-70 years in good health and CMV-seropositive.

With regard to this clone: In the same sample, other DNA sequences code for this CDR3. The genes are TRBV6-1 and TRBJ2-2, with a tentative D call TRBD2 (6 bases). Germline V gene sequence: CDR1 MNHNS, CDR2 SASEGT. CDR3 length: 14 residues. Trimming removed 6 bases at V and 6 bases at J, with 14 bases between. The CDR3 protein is CASRELGLAGELFF. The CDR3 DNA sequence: TGTGCCAGCAGGGAGCTGGGACTGGCCGGGGAGCTGTTTTTT.

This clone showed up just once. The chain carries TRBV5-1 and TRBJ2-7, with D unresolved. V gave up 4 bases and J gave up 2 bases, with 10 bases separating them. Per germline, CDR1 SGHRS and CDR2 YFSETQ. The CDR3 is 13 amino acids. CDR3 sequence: CASSGSTAYEQYF. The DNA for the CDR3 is TGCGCCAGCAGCGGTTCAACAGCCTACGAGCAGTACTTC.

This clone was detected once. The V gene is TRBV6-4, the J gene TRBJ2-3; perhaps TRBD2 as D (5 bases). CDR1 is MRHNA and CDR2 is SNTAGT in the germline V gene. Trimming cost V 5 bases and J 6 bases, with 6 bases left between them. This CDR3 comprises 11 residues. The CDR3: CASSRGDTQYF. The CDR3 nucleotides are TGTGCCAGCAGTCGCGGGGATACGCAGTATTTT.

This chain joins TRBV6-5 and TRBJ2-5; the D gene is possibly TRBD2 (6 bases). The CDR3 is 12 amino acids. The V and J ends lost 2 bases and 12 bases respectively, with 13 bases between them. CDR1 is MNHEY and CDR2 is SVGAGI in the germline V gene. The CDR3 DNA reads TGTGCCAGCAGTTACGGGAGGACGAAAGAGTACTTC. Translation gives CASSYGRTKEYF.

The CDR3 DNA sequence: TGTGCCAGCAGCAAACGGGGTAGCACAGATACGCAGTATTTT. Translated: CASSKRGSTDTQYF. The V call is TRBV13, the J call TRBJ2-3; a possible D gene is TRBD2 (5 bases). The CDR3 runs 14 residues. V shed 5 bases and J shed 0 bases, with 9 bases lying between them. The germline V gene has CDR1 PRHDT and CDR2 FYEKMQ (reference sequence).

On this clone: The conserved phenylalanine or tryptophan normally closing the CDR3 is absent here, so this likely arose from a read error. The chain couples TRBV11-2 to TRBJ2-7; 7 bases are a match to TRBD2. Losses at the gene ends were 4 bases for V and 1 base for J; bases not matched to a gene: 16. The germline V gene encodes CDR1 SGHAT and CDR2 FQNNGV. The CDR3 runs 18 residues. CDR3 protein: CASSSKTLTSAPSYEQYL. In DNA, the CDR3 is TGTGCCAGCAGCTCCAAGACCCTAACTAGCGCCCCATCCTACGAGCAGTACCTC.

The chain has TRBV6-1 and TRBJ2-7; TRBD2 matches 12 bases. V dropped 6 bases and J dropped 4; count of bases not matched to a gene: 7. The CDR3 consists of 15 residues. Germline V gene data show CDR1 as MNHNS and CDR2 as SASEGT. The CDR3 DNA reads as TGTGCCAGCAGATCGGGCACTAGCGGGGGGTACGAGCAGTACTTC. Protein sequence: CASRSGTSGGYEQYF.

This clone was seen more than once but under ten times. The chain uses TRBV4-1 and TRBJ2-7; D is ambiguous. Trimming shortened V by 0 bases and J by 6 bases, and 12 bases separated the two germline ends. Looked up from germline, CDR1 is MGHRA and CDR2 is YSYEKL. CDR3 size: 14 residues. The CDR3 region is CASSQERYEAEQYF. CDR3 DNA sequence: TGCGCCAGCAGCCAAGAGCGGTACGAAGCCGAGCAGTACTTC.

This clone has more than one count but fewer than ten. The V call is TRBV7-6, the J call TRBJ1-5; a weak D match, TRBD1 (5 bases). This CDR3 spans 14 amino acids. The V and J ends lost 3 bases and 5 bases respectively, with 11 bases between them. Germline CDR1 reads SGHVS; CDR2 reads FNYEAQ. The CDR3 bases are TGTGCCAGCAGCTTGGGGGGAGGGCATCAGCCCCAGCATTTT. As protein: CASSLGGGHQPQHF.

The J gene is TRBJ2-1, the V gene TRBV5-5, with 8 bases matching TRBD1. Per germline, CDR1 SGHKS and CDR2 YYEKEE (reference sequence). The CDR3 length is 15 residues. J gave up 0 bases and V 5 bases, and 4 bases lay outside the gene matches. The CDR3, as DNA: TGTGCCAGCAGTCCCGGACAGGGCTCCTACAATGAGCAGTTCTTC. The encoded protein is CASSPGQGSYNEQFF.

CDR3 DNA: TGTGCCAGCAGCCGCTTCGGACTTGACAATGAGCAGTTCTTC. Amino acid sequence: CASSRFGLDNEQFF. The chain couples TRBV7-9 to TRBJ2-1; possible D gene TRBD2, 5 bases. The V end was cut by 5 bases, the J end by 5 bases, with 13 bases between. The CDR3 has 14 residues. Germline CDR1 and CDR2: SEHNR and FQNEAQ (reference sequence).

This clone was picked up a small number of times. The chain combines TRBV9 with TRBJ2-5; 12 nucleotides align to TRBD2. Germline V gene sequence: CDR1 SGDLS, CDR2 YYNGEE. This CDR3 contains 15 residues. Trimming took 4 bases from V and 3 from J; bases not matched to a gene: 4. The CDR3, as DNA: TGTGCCAGCAGCCCCCGGACTAGCGGGGAAGAGACCCAGTACTTC. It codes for CASSPRTSGEETQYF. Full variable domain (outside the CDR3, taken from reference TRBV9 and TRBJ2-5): DSGVTQTPKHLITATGQRVTLRCSPRSGDLSVYWYQQSLDQGLQFLIQYYNGEERAKGNILERFSAQQFPDLHSELNLSSLELGDSALYFCASSPRTSGEETQYFGPGTRLLVL.

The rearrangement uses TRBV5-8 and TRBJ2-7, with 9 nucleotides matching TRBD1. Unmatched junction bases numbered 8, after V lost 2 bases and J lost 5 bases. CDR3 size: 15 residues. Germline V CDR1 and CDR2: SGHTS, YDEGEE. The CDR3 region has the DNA TGTGCCAGCAGCTTTTCCGGGACAGGGAGCAACGAGCAGTACTTC. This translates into CASSFSGTGSNEQYF.

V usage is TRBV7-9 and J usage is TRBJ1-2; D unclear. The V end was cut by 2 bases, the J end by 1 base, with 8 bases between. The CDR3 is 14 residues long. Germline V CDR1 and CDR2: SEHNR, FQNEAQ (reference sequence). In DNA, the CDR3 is TGTGCCAGCAGCTTATATGGGAGTAACTATGGCTACACCTTC. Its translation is CASSLYGSNYGYTF.

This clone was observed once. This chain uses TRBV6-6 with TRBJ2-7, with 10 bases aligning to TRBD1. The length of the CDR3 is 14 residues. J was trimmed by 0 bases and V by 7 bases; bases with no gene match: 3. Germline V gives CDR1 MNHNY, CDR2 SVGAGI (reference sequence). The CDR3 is CASIRDRGSYEQYF. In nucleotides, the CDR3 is TGTGCCAGCATCCGGGACAGGGGCTCCTACGAGCAGTACTTC.

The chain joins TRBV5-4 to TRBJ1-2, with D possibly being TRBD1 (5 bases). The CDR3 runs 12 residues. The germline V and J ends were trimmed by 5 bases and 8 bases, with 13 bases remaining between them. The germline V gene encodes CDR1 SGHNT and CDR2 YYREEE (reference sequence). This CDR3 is CASRSGLGGYTF. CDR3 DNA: TGTGCCAGCAGATCGGGACTTGGGGGCTACACCTTC.

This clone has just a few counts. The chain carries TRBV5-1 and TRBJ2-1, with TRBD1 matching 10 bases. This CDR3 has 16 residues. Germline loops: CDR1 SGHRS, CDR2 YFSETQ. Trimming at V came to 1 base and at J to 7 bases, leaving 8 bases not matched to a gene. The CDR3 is CASSLMAGQGSNEQFF. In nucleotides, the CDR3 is TGCGCCAGCAGCTTGATGGCGGGACAGGGGAGTAATGAGCAGTTCTTC.

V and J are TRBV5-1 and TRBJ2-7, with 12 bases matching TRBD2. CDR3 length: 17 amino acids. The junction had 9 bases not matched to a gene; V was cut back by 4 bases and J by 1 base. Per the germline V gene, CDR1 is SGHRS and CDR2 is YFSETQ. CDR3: CASSPGASGGDSYEQYF. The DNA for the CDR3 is TGCGCCAGCAGCCCTGGGGCTAGCGGGGGGGATTCCTACGAGCAGTACTTC.

The CDR3 DNA follows: TGTGCCAGCAGCATGACAGGGGGTCCTAATGAAAAACTGTTTTTT. Translation: CASSMTGGPNEKLFF. The chain recombines TRBV7-3 with TRBJ1-4; 9 bases match TRBD1. Germline-derived CDR1 and CDR2 are SGHTA and FQGTGA. The ends lost 5 bases at V and 3 bases at J; junction bases unmatched: 4. The CDR3 is made up of 15 amino acids.